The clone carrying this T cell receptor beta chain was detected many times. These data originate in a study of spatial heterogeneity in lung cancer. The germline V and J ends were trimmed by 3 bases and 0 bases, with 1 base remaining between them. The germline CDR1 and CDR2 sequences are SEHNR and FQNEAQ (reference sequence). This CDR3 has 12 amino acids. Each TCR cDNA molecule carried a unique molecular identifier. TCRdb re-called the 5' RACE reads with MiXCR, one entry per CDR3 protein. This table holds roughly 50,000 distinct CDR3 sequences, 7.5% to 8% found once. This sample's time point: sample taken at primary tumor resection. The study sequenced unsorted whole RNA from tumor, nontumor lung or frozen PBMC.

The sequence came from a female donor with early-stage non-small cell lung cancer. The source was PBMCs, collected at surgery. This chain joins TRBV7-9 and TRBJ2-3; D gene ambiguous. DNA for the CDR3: TGTGCCAGCAGCTTCAGCACAGATACGCAGTATTTT. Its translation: CASSFSTDTQYF. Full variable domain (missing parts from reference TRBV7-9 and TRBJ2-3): DTGVSQNPRHKITKRGQNVTFRCDPISEHNRLYWYRQTLGQGPEFLTYFQNEAQLEKSRLLSDRFSAERPKGSFSTLEIQRTEQGDSAMYLCASSFSTDTQYFGPGTRLTVL.